The T cell receptor beta chain under discussion was sequenced for a study of human T cells and chemical hapten exposure. Study as a whole: A patient group, mainly female, showed alopecia areata, totalis or universalis. Points from the study as a whole: Patch test score showed a positive correlation with PT1 expanded TCR counts. Alopecia affecting every donor means their immune response may not match healthy people's.

Each CDR3 protein is one row after TCRdb ran MiXCR on the RACE reads. The sample shows about 85,000 distinct CDR3 sequences, roughly 8.5% of them seen only once. Time point denoted: pre-sensitization, week 0. Treatment denoted: therapeutic diphenylcyclopropenone sensitization with weekly scalp DPC. Unfractionated whole blood yielded the extracted total RNA. This clonotype has more than one count but fewer than ten. Its antigen is unidentified. This material consisted of whole blood, taken in connection with sensitization to the hapten diphenylcyclopropenone (DPC). This receptor was obtained from a man aged 35-49 years with alopecia areata. Some clones in this sample may be carry-over from other donors' samples.

The CDR3 DNA is TGTGCCAGCAGCTTGGGTTTACAGTCCAACTCGCCCCAGCATTTT. Translated, it gives CASSLGLQSNSPQHF. V and J are TRBV5-6 and TRBJ1-5; D unresolved. The CDR3 runs 15 residues. Trimming took 0 bases from V and 9 from J, leaving 16 bases between them. Germline-derived CDR1 and CDR2 are SGHDT and YYEEEE.